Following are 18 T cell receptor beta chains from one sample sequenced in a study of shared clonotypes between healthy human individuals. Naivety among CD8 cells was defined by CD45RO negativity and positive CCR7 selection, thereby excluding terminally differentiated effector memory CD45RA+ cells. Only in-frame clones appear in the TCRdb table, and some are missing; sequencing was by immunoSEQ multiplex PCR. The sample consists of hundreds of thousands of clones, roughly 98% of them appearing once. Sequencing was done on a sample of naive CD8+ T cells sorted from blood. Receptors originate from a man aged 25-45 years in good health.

CDR3 region: CASSLGLDGYTF. CDR3 bases: TGTGCCAGCAGCTTAGGCCTCGACGGCTACACCTTC. The rearrangement uses TRBV13 and TRBJ1-2, with no clear D. This CDR3 comprises 12 residues. V gave up 0 bases and J gave up 8 bases, with 7 bases separating them. CDR1 PRHDT and CDR2 FYEKMQ come from the germline V gene (reference sequence).

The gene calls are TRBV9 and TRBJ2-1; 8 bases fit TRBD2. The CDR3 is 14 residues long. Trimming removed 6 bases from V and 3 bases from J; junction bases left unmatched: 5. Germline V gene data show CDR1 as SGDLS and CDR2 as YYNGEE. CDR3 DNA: TGTGCCAGCACTCGCGGGACTAGCTACAATGAGCAGTTCTTC. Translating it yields CASTRGTSYNEQFF.

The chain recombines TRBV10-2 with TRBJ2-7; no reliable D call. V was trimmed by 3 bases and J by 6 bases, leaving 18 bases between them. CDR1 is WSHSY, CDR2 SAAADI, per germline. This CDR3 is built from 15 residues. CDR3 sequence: CASSEFTVTTFEQYF. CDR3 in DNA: TGCGCCAGCAGTGAATTCACGGTAACGACCTTCGAGCAGTACTTC.

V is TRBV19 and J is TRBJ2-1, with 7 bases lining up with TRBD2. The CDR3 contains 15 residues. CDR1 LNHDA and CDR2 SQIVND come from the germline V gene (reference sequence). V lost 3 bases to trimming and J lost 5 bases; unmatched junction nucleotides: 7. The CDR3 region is CASSILAGVNNEQFF. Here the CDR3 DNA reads TGTGCCAGTAGTATCCTTGCGGGAGTTAACAATGAGCAGTTCTTC.

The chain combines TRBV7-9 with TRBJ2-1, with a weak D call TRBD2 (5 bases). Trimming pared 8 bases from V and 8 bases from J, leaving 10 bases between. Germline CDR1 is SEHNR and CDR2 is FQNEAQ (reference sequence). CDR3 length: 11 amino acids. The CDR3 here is CASQLGHEQFF. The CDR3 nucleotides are TGTGCCAGCCAACTAGGGCATGAGCAGTTCTTC.

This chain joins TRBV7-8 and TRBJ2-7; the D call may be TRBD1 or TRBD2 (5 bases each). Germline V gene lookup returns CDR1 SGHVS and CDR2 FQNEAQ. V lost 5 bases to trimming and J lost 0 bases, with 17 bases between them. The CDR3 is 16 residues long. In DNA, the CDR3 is TGTGCCAGCAGCACCGGGACCGAAAGTAGCTCCTACGAGCAGTACTTC. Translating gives CASSTGTESSSYEQYF. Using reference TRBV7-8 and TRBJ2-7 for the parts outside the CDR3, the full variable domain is GAGVSQSPRYKVAKRGQDVALRCDPISGHVSLFWYQQALGQGPEFLTYFQNEAQLDKSGLPSDRFFAERPEGSVSTLKIQRTQQEDSAVYLCASSTGTESSSYEQYFGPGTRLTVT.

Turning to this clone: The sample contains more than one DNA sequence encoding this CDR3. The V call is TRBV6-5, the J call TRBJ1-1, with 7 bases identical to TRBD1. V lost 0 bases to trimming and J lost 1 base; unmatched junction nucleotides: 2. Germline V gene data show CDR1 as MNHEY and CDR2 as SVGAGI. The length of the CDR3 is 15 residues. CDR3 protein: CASSYSGTANTEAFF. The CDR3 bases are TGTGCCAGCAGTTACTCGGGGACAGCGAACACTGAAGCTTTCTTT.

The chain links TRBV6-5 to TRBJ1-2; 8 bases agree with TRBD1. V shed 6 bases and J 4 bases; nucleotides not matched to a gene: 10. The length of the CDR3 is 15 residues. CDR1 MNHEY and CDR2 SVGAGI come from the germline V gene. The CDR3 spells CASSPTLTGVYGYTF. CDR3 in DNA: TGTGCCAGCAGCCCCACTTTGACAGGGGTCTATGGCTACACCTTC.

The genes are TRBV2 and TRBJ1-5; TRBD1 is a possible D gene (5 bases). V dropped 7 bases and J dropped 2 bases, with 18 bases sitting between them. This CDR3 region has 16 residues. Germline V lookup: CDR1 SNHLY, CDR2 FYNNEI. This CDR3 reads CASTPRGGGGNQPQHF. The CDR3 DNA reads TGTGCCAGCACTCCCCGTGGGGGAGGGGGCAATCAGCCCCAGCATTTT. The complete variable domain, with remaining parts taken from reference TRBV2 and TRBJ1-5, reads EPEVTQTPSHQVTQMGQEVILRCVPISNHLYFYWYRQILGQKVEFLVSFYNNEISEKSEIFDDQFSVERPDGSNFTLKIRSTKLEDSAMYFCASTPRGGGGNQPQHFGDGTRLSIL.

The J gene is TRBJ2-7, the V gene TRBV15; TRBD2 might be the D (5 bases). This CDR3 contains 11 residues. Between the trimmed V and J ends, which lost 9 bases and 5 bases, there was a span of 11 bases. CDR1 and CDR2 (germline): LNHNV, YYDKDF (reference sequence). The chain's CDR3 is CATQADDEQYF. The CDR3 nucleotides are TGTGCCACACAAGCGGACGACGAGCAGTACTTC.

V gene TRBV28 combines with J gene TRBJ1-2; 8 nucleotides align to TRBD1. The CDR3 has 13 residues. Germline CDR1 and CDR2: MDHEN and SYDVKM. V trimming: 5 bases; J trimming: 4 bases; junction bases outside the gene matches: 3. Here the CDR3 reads CASSNRGIYGYTF. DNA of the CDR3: TGTGCCAGCAGTAACAGGGGGATCTATGGCTACACCTTC.

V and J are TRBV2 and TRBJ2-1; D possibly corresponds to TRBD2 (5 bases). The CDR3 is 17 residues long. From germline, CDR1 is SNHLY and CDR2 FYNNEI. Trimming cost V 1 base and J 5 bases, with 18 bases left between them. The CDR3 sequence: CASSEGYSRGPNNEQFF. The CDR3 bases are TGTGCCAGCAGTGAAGGGTACTCCCGGGGTCCTAACAATGAGCAGTTCTTC. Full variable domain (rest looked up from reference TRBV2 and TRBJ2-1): EPEVTQTPSHQVTQMGQEVILRCVPISNHLYFYWYRQILGQKVEFLVSFYNNEISEKSEIFDDQFSVERPDGSNFTLKIRSTKLEDSAMYFCASSEGYSRGPNNEQFFGPGTRLTVL.

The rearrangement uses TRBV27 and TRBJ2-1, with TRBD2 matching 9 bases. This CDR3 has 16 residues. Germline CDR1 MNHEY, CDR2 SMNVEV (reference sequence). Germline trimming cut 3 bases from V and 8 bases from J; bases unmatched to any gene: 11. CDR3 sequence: CASSLIRAGGNDEQFF. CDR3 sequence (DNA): TGTGCCAGCAGTTTGATTCGGGCGGGAGGGAACGATGAGCAGTTCTTC.

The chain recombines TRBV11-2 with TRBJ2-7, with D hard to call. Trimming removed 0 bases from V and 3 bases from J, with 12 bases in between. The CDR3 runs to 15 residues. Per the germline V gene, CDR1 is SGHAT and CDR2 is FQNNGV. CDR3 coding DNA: TGTGCCAGCAGCTTAGATCTCGGCAAACACTACGAGCAGTACTTC. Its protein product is CASSLDLGKHYEQYF.

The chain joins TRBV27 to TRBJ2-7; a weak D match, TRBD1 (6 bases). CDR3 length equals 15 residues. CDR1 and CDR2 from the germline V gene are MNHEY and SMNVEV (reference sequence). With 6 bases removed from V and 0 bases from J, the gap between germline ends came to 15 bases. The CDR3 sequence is CASRARQDLSYEQYF. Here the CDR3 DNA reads TGTGCCAGCAGAGCCCGACAGGACCTCTCCTACGAGCAGTACTTC.

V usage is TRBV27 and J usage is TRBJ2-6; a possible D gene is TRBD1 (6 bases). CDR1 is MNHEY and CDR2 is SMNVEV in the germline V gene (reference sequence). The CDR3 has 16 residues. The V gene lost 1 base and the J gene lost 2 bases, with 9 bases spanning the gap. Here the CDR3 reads CASSLLGTTGANVLTF. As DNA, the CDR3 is TGTGCCAGCAGTTTATTGGGGACAACTGGGGCCAACGTCCTGACTTTC.

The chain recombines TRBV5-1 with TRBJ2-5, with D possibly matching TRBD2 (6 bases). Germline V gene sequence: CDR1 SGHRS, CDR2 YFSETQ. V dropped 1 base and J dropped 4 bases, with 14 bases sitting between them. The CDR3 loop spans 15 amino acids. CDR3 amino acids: CASSLFTGATETQYF. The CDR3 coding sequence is TGCGCCAGCAGCTTGTTCACGGGAGCTACAGAGACCCAGTACTTC.

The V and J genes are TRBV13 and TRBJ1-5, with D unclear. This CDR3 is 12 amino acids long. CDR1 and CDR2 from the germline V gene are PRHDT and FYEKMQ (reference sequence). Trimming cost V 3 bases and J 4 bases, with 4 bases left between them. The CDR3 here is CASSFGNQPQHF. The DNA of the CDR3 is TGTGCCAGCAGCTTCGGTAATCAGCCCCAGCATTTT.